Listed here is a single T cell receptor beta chain. At one of its ends the junction is not consistent with the germline gene, which may arise from a read error. The data are from a study of radiotherapy plus CTLA-4 blockade in lung cancer. The table came from immunoSEQ multiplex PCR; TCRdb's copy has only in-frame clones and leaves some out. This sample has approximately 97,000 clones, with about 80% found just once. Germline CDR1 and CDR2: SGHVS and FNYEAQ. The CDR3 runs to 15 residues. Specimen: peripheral blood, collected from a patient treated with radiotherapy plus ipilimumab. The clonotype comes from a human donor with non-small cell lung cancer who had stable disease on radiotherapy plus ipilimumab. The chain uses TRBV7-6 and TRBJ2-1; 9 bases match TRBD2. CDR3 nucleotides: TGTGCCAGCAGCCTAGCGGGACCGACAGACAATGAGCAGTTCTTC. This codes for CASSLAGPTDNEQFF. The complete variable domain, with remaining parts taken from reference TRBV7-6 and TRBJ2-1, reads GAGVSQSPRYKVTKRGQDVALRCDPISGHVSLYWYRQALGQGPEFLTYFNYEAQQDKSGLPNDRFSAERPEGSISTLTIQRTEQRDSAMYRCASSLAGPTDNEQFFGPGTRLTVL.